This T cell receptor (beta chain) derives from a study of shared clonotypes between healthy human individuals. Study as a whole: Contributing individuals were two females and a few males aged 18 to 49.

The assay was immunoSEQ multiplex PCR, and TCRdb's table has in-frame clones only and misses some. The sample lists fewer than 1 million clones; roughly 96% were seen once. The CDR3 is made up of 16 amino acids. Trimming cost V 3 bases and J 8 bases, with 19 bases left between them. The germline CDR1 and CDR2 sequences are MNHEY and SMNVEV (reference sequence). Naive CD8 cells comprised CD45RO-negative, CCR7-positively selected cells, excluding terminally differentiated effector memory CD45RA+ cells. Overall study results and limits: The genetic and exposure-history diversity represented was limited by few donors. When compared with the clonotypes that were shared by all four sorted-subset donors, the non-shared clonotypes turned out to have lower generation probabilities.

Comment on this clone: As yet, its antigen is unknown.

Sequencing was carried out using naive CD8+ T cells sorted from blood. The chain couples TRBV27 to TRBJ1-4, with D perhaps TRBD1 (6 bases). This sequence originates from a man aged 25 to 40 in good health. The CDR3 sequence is CASSFQGRGGREKLFF. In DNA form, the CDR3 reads TGTGCCAGCAGTTTCCAGGGGCGAGGGGGGAGAGAAAAACTGTTTTTT. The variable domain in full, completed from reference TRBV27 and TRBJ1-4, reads EAQVTQNPRYLITVTGKKLTVTCSQNMNHEYMSWYRQDPGLGLRQIYYSMNVEVTDKGDVPEGYKVSRKEKRNFPLILESPSPNQTSLYFCASSFQGRGGREKLFFGSGTQLSVL.